The rows below give T cell receptor beta chains drawn from one sample of a study of CD4+ T cells in melanoma. Assay used: immunoSEQ multiplex PCR; TCRdb lists only in-frame clones, some missing. The sample holds 140,000 or so clones, over 90% seen once. The receptors come from a human donor with melanoma. The CDR3 runs from the conserved cysteine through the conserved F or W. A D gene is named only where the DNA matches it firmly. The listing skips clone size in some rows; elsewhere it reads once, few, many or a size class.

clone_size j_call v_call d_call cdr3_length cdr3_aa cdr3_nt
- TRBJ1-1 TRBV6-1 TRBD1 13 CAIQTGGNTEAFF TGTGCCATTCAGACAGGGGGGAACACTGAAGCTTTCTTT
- TRBJ2-2 TRBV9 - 15 CASSPRSGITGELFF TGTGCCAGCAGCCCCCGCTCAGGGATTACCGGGGAGCTGTTTTTT
- TRBJ1-6 TRBV6-5 - 15 CASSPLGSGNSPLHF TGTGCCAGCAGTCCACTCGGGTCTGGCAATTCACCCCTCCACTTT
- TRBJ1-6 TRBV6-5 - 13 CASSLDPESPLHF TGTGCCAGCAGTCTAGACCCCGAGTCACCCCTCCACTTT
- TRBJ2-1 TRBV5-6 - 13 CATQLGQFNEQFF TGTGCCACCCAGCTAGGACAGTTCAATGAGCAGTTCTTC
- TRBJ1-4 TRBV2 - 11 CASRQSEKLFF TGTGCCAGTAGACAAAGCGAAAAACTGTTTTTT
once TRBJ2-2 TRBV5-4 - 16 CASRPAGTVDTGELFF TGTGCCAGCAGACCAGCCGGGACGGTCGACACCGGGGAGCTGTTTTTT
- TRBJ1-6 TRBV5-4 - 16 CASSLRGYGLRSPLHF TGTGCCAGCAGCTTGCGAGGGTACGGGCTCCGTTCACCCCTCCACTTT
- TRBJ2-1 TRBV6-5 - 15 CASGRRAVGDNEQFF TGTGCCAGTGGAAGACGGGCCGTTGGGGACAATGAGCAGTTCTTC
- TRBJ1-1 TRBV30 - 13 CAWSVGVYTEAFF TGTGCCTGGAGTGTTGGGGTTTACACTGAAGCTTTCTTT
- TRBJ2-7 TRBV2 TRBD1 16 CASRDRGALRSYEQYF TGTGCCAGCCGGGACAGGGGCGCCCTGCGTTCCTACGAGCAGTACTTC
- TRBJ1-2 TRBV18 - 15 CASSPSTEETYGYTF TGTGCCAGCTCACCCTCCACGGAGGAGACCTATGGCTACACCTTC
once TRBJ2-5 TRBV4-1 - 15 CASSQDRGSPKTQYF TGCGCCAGCAGCCAAGATAGGGGCAGTCCTAAGACCCAGTACTTC
- TRBJ1-5 TRBV7-2 TRBD1 13 CASSGQEDQPQHF TGTGCCAGCAGCGGACAGGAGGACCAGCCCCAGCATTTT
- TRBJ1-5 TRBV7-2 - 15 CASSPGGGFNQPQHF TGTGCCAGCAGTCCAGGCGGCGGTTTCAATCAGCCCCAGCATTTT
- TRBJ2-7 TRBV7-8 TRBD1 14 CASSFGTGPYEQYF TGTGCCAGCAGCTTCGGGACAGGGCCCTACGAGCAGTACTTC
- TRBJ1-5 TRBV15 - 15 CATSRQGSSAQPQHF TGTGCCACCAGCAGACAGGGAAGTAGTGCTCAGCCCCAGCATTTT
- TRBJ2-1 TRBV5-6 - 13 CASSWDTYNEQFF TGTGCCAGCAGCTGGGACACCTACAATGAGCAGTTCTTC
- TRBJ1-2 TRBV6-1 - 15 CASSEGVGRYYGYTF TGTGCCAGCAGTGAGGGGGTGGGCAGGTACTATGGCTACACCTTC
- TRBJ1-3 TRBV7-3 TRBD1 15 CASSWGTVSGNTIYF TGTGCCAGCAGCTGGGGGACAGTTTCTGGAAACACCATATATTTT
- TRBJ1-2 TRBV30 TRBD1 14 CAWSRGQGGYGYTF TGTGCCTGGAGTAGGGGACAGGGGGGCTACGGCTACACCTTC
- TRBJ1-6 TRBV5-6 - 12 CASSHYNSPLHF TGTGCCAGCAGCCACTATAATTCACCCCTCCACTTT
- TRBJ1-1 TRBV9 - 13 CASSVGMDTEAFF TGTGCCAGCAGCGTAGGGATGGACACTGAAGCTTTCTTT
once TRBJ1-5 TRBV6-6 TRBD1 15 CASSYAQGTNQPQHF TGTGCCAGCAGTTACGCACAGGGGACTAATCAGCCCCAGCATTTT
- TRBJ1-2 TRBV5-1 - 14 CASSLEGSTYGYTF TGCGCCAGCAGCTTAGAGGGATCCACCTATGGCTACACCTTC
- TRBJ1-6 TRBV4-1 TRBD1 15 CASSPRQGNNSPLHF TGCGCCAGCAGCCCCCGACAGGGCAATAATTCACCCCTCCACTTT
- TRBJ2-2 TRBV5-1 - 14 CASQPPKDTGELFF TGCGCATCCCAACCTCCTAAAGATACCGGGGAGCTGTTTTTT
- TRBJ1-2 TRBV5-1 TRBD1 16 CASSSGQGATNYGYTF TGCGCCAGCAGCTCGGGACAGGGGGCCACTAACTATGGCTACACCTTC
once TRBJ2-7 TRBV5-1 TRBD2 15 CASSLESSGELGQYF TGCGCCAGCAGCTTGGAGTCTAGCGGGGAGCTCGGGCAGTACTTC
- TRBJ2-1 TRBV5-1 - 16 CASSLVGGAGYNEQFF TGCGCCAGCAGCTTGGTGGGGGGGGCGGGCTACAATGAGCAGTTCTTC
- TRBJ2-1 TRBV4-2 - 13 CASSRDNHNEQFF TGTGCCAGCAGCCGGGACAATCACAATGAGCAGTTCTTC
few TRBJ2-1 TRBV6-1 TRBD2 15 CASNMGGGGYNEQFF TGTGCCAGCAACATGGGCGGGGGAGGCTACAATGAGCAGTTCTTC
- TRBJ2-2 TRBV5-6 TRBD1 16 CASSRGQLTATGELFF TGTGCCAGCAGCAGGGGACAGCTGACTGCCACCGGGGAGCTGTTTTTT
once TRBJ2-3 TRBV11-2 - 13 CASSFENTDTQYF TGTGCCAGCAGCTTTGAGAACACAGATACGCAGTATTTT
- TRBJ2-2 TRBV7-6 TRBD2 16 CASRPLAGKDTGELFF TGTGCCAGCAGACCTCTAGCGGGGAAGGACACCGGGGAGCTGTTTTTT
once TRBJ1-2 TRBV19 TRBD1 14 CASSKPGQGYGYTF TGTGCCAGTAGCAAGCCGGGACAGGGGTATGGCTACACCTTC
- TRBJ2-2 TRBV30 TRBD2 13 CAWGRGNTGELFF TGTGCCTGGGGGAGGGGAAACACCGGGGAGCTGTTTTTT
- TRBJ1-2 TRBV5-1 TRBD1 16 CASSLASGTASRGYTF TGCGCCAGCAGCTTGGCTTCGGGGACAGCGTCTCGGGGCTACACCTTC
few TRBJ1-4 TRBV4-1 - 15 CASNYPGATNEKLFF TGCGCCAGCAACTATCCGGGGGCAACTAATGAAAAACTGTTTTTT
- TRBJ2-1 TRBV4-1 - 16 CASSQDQWGADNEQFF TGCGCCAGCAGCCAAGATCAGTGGGGGGCCGACAATGAGCAGTTCTTC
- TRBJ1-1 TRBV25-1 - 13 CASIGGGYTEAFF TGTGCCAGCATTGGGGGGGGGTACACTGAAGCTTTCTTT
- TRBJ2-1 TRBV11-3 TRBD2 14 CASSSASGGGLQFF TGTGCCAGCAGCTCCGCTAGCGGCGGCGGGCTTCAGTTCTTC
- TRBJ1-1 TRBV2 - 13 CASTYRVLAEAFF TGTGCCAGCACTTACAGGGTTTTGGCTGAAGCTTTCTTT
- TRBJ2-3 TRBV29-1 - 12 CSVETGTDTQYF TGCAGCGTTGAAACAGGCACAGATACGCAGTATTTT
- TRBJ2-3 TRBV7-6 TRBD2 16 CASSPRLAGATDTQYF TGTGCCAGCAGCCCCAGGCTAGCGGGGGCCACAGATACGCAGTATTTT